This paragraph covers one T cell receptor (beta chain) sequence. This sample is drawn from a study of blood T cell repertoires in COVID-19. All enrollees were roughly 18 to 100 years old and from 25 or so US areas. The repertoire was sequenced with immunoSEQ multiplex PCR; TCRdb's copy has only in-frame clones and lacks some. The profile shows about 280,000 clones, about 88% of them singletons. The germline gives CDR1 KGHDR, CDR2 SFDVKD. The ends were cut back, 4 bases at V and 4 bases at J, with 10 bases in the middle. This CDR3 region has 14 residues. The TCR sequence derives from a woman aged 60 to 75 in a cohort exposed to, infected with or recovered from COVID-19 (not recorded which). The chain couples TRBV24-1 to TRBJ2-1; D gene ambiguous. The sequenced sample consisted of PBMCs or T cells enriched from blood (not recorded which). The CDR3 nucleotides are TGTGCCACCAGTGACCGGCAGGATTACAATGAGCAGTTCTTC. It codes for CATSDRQDYNEQFF.